This is a list of T cell receptor beta chains from one sample in a study of resident and recirculating memory T cells in vitiligo. Here immunoSEQ multiplex PCR was the method, and the copy in TCRdb shows in-frame clones only, minus some. The data contain around 76,000 clones, approximately 90% of them singletons. Sequenced sample: blood. The origin of the receptors is a male donor with vitiligo. The CDR3 runs from the conserved cysteine through the conserved F or W. The D gene is left open where the match is weak.

d_call cdr3_length j_call v_call cdr3_aa
TRBD1 15 TRBJ1-1 TRBV7-9 CASSAEGQGNTEAFF
TRBD1 15 TRBJ2-7 TRBV27 CASSLSGTGGYEQYF
. 13 TRBJ1-5 TRBV15 CATSTGGEEAQHF
TRBD1 14 TRBJ2-5 TRBV7-2 CASSSSGQGETQYF
. 13 TRBJ2-3 TRBV4-3 CASSQDPGDTQYF
. 14 TRBJ1-3 TRBV6-5 CATRVPGSGNTIYF
. 15 TRBJ2-7 TRBV11-3 CASSDKQAPPYEQYF
. 15 TRBJ1-3 TRBV6-6 CASSHTGLSGNTIYF
. 13 TRBJ1-1 TRBV19 CASSIFQNTEAFF
TRBD1 13 TRBJ1-4 TRBV29-1 CSVESPGGGKLFF
. 15 TRBJ2-3 TRBV4-3 CASSQDTSRSDTQYF
TRBD1 12 TRBJ2-5 TRBV2 CARRQGEETQYF
TRBD1 15 TRBJ2-7 TRBV29-1 CSVEGTGDNSYEQYF